This note documents a single TCR beta chain sequence. The antigen remains undetermined. Repertoires were generated with immunoSEQ multiplex PCR, while TCRdb's copy carries only in-frame clones and drops some. The profile covers around 38,000 clones, with approximately 83% appearing a single time and about 22% taken by the ten largest. This entry belongs to a study of radiotherapy plus CTLA-4 blockade in lung cancer. Per germline, CDR1 SEHNR and CDR2 FQNEAQ (reference sequence). This CDR3 has 14 amino acids. Trimming took 7 bases from V and 6 from J, leaving 16 bases between them. Focal radiation plus CTLA-4 blockade with ipilimumab was given to patients with chemo-refractory metastatic non-small-cell lung cancer. General study points: Expansion in blood of tumor-derived TCR clones was seen after radiotherapy plus ipilimumab. With interferon-beta, early dynamics of blood T cell clones were reported to best predict response.

Sequences were derived from peripheral blood, sampled from a patient treated with radiotherapy plus ipilimumab. The TCR sequence derives from a human donor with non-small cell lung cancer whose response to radiotherapy plus ipilimumab could not be evaluated. This chain links TRBV7-9 with TRBJ1-5; possibly TRBD1 for D (5 bases). In nucleotides, the CDR3 is TGTGCCAGCAACTCGGAGGGGAAGGGTCAGCCCCAGCATTTT. Protein: CASNSEGKGQPQHF.